A single sample is the source of the 5 T cell receptor beta chains below, sequenced in a study of cytomegalovirus exposure and HLA in healthy donors. PCR primers comprised 60 Vbeta and 13 Jbeta primers. Some clones are missing from TCRdb's copy, which holds only in-frame ones; the method was immunoSEQ multiplex PCR. There are about 140,000 clones in the sample; around 80% occur only once, and 2% to 2.5% lies in the top ten. Sequenced: PBMCs. These receptor sequences come from a man aged 50 or older in good health and CMV-seronegative.

The chain couples TRBV28 to TRBJ1-1; no clear D. The V gene's germline CDR1 is MDHEN and CDR2 SYDVKM. Trimming pared 5 bases from V and 3 bases from J, leaving 13 bases between. The CDR3 consists of 14 residues. In nucleotides, the CDR3 is TGTGCCAGCAGTCACAGTACCACATACACTGAAGCTTTCTTT. Translating gives CASSHSTTYTEAFF.

The CDR3 spells CSVAGQLNTEAFF. Here the CDR3 DNA reads TGCAGCGTTGCAGGACAGTTGAACACTGAAGCTTTCTTT. The J gene is TRBJ1-1, the V gene TRBV29-1; possible D gene TRBD1, 6 bases. Trimming took off 4 bases at V and 0 bases at J, with 9 bases between the two ends. Per germline, CDR1 SQVTM and CDR2 ANQGSEA. The CDR3 is 13 amino acids.

This chain connects TRBV18 to TRBJ2-5, with 7 nucleotides matching TRBD1. V lost 4 bases, J lost 1 base, and 3 bases stayed unmatched. This CDR3 spans 14 amino acids. Germline CDR1 reads KGHSH; CDR2 reads LQKENI. CDR3 bases: TGTGCCAGCTCACGGGACAGAAGCCAAGAGACCCAGTACTTC. Its translation: CASSRDRSQETQYF.

This chain links TRBV9 with TRBJ1-1, with 8 bases matching TRBD1. CDR1 and CDR2 (germline): SGDLS, YYNGEE. J gave up 1 base and V 4 bases, and 9 bases lay outside the gene matches. There are 16 residues in the CDR3. The CDR3 spells CASSPRGQVKNTEAFF. The CDR3 region has the DNA TGTGCCAGCAGCCCCCGGGGACAGGTGAAGAACACTGAAGCTTTCTTT.

V and J are TRBV11-3 and TRBJ2-1; 9 nucleotides agree with TRBD2. The CDR3 is 16 amino acids. Germline V gene sequence: CDR1 SGHNT, CDR2 YENEEA. V was clipped by 3 bases and J by 10 bases; unmatched bases: 13. The CDR3 nucleotides are TGTGCCAGCAGCTTTATAGGGACTAGCCGGGTCATCGAGCAGTTCTTC. Protein sequence: CASSFIGTSRVIEQFF.